The T cell receptor beta chain described here comes from a study of cytomegalovirus exposure and HLA in healthy donors (dated by TCRdb to the late 2010s). Looking at the study overall: According to an earlier analysis of 587 of the donors, roughly 180 million T cells yielded 95 million to 140 million unique TCR beta sequences and 276 Gb of sequence data. In addition to the first cohort of roughly 670 subjects, a separate validation cohort of 130 or so different subjects was used. A later analysis re-analyzed previously published TCR beta repertoires from 660 or so donors and added high-resolution HLA genotyping to study TCR occurrence patterns. An early release that covered fewer than 800 HLA-typed donors contained 250 to 350 gigabases of sequencing data and 75 million to 100 million unique TCR sequences. Class I and class II HLA loci were covered by the typing at four-digit resolution. An earlier analysis of about 600 of the donors used high-throughput TCR beta sequencing to judge whether each TCR beta V gene segment behaved as functional or pseudogenic. Of the approximately 400 genotyped donors, 65% to 90% fell in the genetic ancestry cluster associated with self-reported Caucasian donors. The T cell repertoires of 700 or so subjects were profiled by immunosequencing and related to cytomegalovirus serostatus. A later genetic analysis used genome-wide SNP genotypes for about 60% of the roughly 670 donors, treating that subset as a discovery cohort. About five DR-DQ haplotypes were treated as single units for association and clustering because of strong linkage in the cohort. The study combined high-throughput TCR immunosequencing, statistical association of individual TCRs with disease status, and machine learning to predict cytomegalovirus infection status. Donor age, sex, ethnicity and CMV serostatus were compiled alongside the repertoire data. The study was designed to test whether signatures of past pathogen exposure could be identified by cataloging public T cell receptors. All discovery cohort repertoires had been generated using a single sequencing platform. The number of typed donors differed by locus: roughly 629-630 for A, B, C, DRB1 and DQB1; some 500 for DQA1; 606 for DPA1; and about 470 for DPB1. Among roughly 400 genotyped donors of the cohort, an average of around 240,000 unique TCR beta nucleotide sequences were sequenced per donor, around 20% of them non-productive. In the later analysis, no new phenotypic data were used to find candidate immune exposures; instead, reliance was placed on TCR beta sequences and their occurrence across donors. Overall study results and their limits: In a later analysis, HLA-associated TCR beta chains showed more clonal expansion and lower generation probabilities than non-associated chains that were equally common. Because counts were too low, some 16 rarely observed V segments, including chromosome 9 orphons, were excluded from the earlier analysis of under 650 of the donors. A few of the identified cytomegalovirus-associated TCR beta chains were confirmed in vitro to be specific for cytomegalovirus antigens. The only immune exposure information available for the cohort was CMV serostatus. Most CMV-associated TCR beta chains appeared to be HLA-restricted in a later analysis, and the HLA associations seemed to be driven largely by CMV exposure. V-gene and J-gene trimming of TCR beta chains was associated with a missense DCLRE1C variant in a later genetic analysis, and the association was replicated in an independent cohort. The sequencing pipeline was judged likely to have produced a cluster of highly shared sequence variants as a technical artifact. Sequencing depth was assumed to be roughly uniform across donors in the presence/absence analyses, though that assumption may not hold. A later genetic analysis reported fewer N-insertions in productive TCRs among donors in an Asian-associated ancestry cluster than the roughly 700-donor mean. Several of the top co-occurrence clusters appeared to be linked to parvovirus B19, influenza, CMV and Epstein-Barr virus, according to a later analysis. The authors suggested that the approach could potentially be extended to other disease states and immunological phenotypes. Broadly in line with IMGT annotations, most TCR beta V segments showed up in productive rearrangements about 87% or about 30% of the time in an earlier analysis of several hundred of the donors. Correlated functional status among segregating V segments might reflect linkage disequilibrium, but an unknown experimental factor could not be ruled out. HLA typing was unavailable for some donors at each locus, so association tests used only the typed subset. A further reported finding was that TCR beta sequences accurately predicted the HLA-A and HLA-B alleles for most subjects in the first cohort. According to a later analysis, TCR association rates differed among HLA loci, with DRB1 alleles showing the most associated TCRs and HLA-C alleles showing the fewest. In this cohort, only TCR beta chains were sequenced, and detectable features were limited by the absence of alpha or paired-chain data. Strong co-occurrence of HLA alleles, especially DR and DQ, made assigning TCR associations to individual alleles difficult. At a false discovery rate of 0.05, a later analysis linked 15,000 to 20,000 TCR beta sequences to specific HLA alleles. Some IMGT-functional V segments, including TRBV6-2 and TRBV6-3, could not be told apart with the 87-base-pair reads, so those segments were excluded. In the study, 164 TCR beta chains were listed as associated with cytomegalovirus. While some public TCRs were present in many individuals, most TCR sequences turned up only very rarely across donors. Cytomegalovirus status was reported to be diagnosed by the classifier with high specificity and sensitivity in both the original and validation cohorts.

Receptor amplification or capture employed the immunoSEQ multiplex PCR assay. For the multiplex PCR, a mixture combining 60 forward primers for TCR Vbeta segments and 13 reverse primers for TCR Jbeta segments was used. A multiplex PCR assay on genomic DNA amplified the CDR3 region of rearranged TCR beta genes. On the Illumina HiSeq System, the amplified TCR beta libraries were sequenced as 87-base-pair reads. Per the source publication's procedure: In a later analysis, some 80 million unique TCR beta chains were counted across the roughly 670 repertoires, and around 10 million of these chains were shared by at least two donors. Raw reads were error-corrected and collapsed into unique sequences with a nearest-neighbor algorithm that merged closely related sequences to remove PCR and sequencing errors. V, D and J gene segments were assigned by aligning CDR3 sequences to IMGT reference sequences. Each retained sequence needed at least a six-nucleotide match to both a V gene segment and a J gene segment. A rearrangement was called productive if the CDR3 had no stop codons and remained in frame with V and J, and every other rearrangement was called non-productive. Following IMGT convention, CDR3 was defined as the stretch from the second conserved V-encoded cysteine up to the conserved J-encoded phenylalanine. In an earlier analysis of more than 550 of the donors, sequences lacking an unambiguous match to a single V gene segment were excluded. An earlier analysis of a few hundred of the donors called V segments functional above 56.7% productive rearrangements and segregating when the between-donor standard deviation exceeded 5%. A statistical classification framework was built to diagnose cytomegalovirus status from the catalog of TCR beta chain sequences. V and J gene assignment, in a later analysis, came from comparing TCR nucleotide sequences with IMGT/GENE-DB human TR gene sequences. Using the TCRdist pipeline, a later analysis assigned CDR3 sequences along with most-parsimonious VDJ recombination scenarios. A later analysis defined each TCR beta chain by its CDR3 amino acid sequence plus V-gene family, and excluded reads lacking a unique V-gene family. As a way to deal with suspected cross-contamination and a sequencing artifact, a later analysis dropped more than 500 nucleotide sequences that were highly shared and had low generation probability. In a later analysis, a clonal expansion index for each public chain was calculated from normalized within-repertoire ranks of inferred template counts. A later analysis computed generation probabilities with a VDJ recombination model fitted to out-of-frame rearrangements, and checked the results against IGoR. In a later analysis, TCR-TCR, TCR-HLA and TCR-CMV co-occurrence was scored with hypergeometric tests, and a repertoire-size bias correction was applied to TCR pairs. To estimate false discovery rates, a later analysis permuted the HLA or CMV assignments 20 times. In a later analysis, co-occurring TCRs were grouped using DBSCAN, and TCRdist sequence similarity was added for clustering within HLA-allele-positive subsets. Repertoires with fewer than 30,000 or more than 120,000 public chains, plus five repertoires with anomalous nucleotide sharing, were excluded from co-occurrence clustering. The clones in this table, taken by TCRdb from immuneACCESS, are in-frame only. Not every clone is retained; where verified, under half of the shortfall comes from an unresolved V gene, and the cause of the rest is unknown. V and J calls and clone size follow that table, whereas D and trimming were derived from the DNA. This sample's clone table shows 130,000 to 150,000 clones. Roughly 3% of the sample belongs to the ten largest clones.

Notes on this clone: Its recognized antigen is unknown.

Based on the germline V gene, the CDR1 and CDR2 sequences are MNHNS and SASEGT. Inclusive of the bounding cysteine and phenylalanine, the CDR3 is 15 residues long. CDR3 DNA only is kept here, 45 bases in frame from base 1. Trimming leaves V shorter by 2 bases and J shorter by 6 bases, with the junction holding 7 bases beyond the gene matches. The cohort comprised 550 to 700 healthy bone marrow donors. All cohort members were sampled while nominally healthy, although unrecorded immune exposures were likely present. The donor tested CMV seronegative, placing the donor among the 350 to 400 seronegative members of the cohort. Each donor provided a peripheral blood sample, and peripheral blood mononuclear cells were used for TCR beta sequencing. Genomic DNA was extracted from the blood cell samples with the Qiagen DNeasy Blood Extraction Kit.

The sequence derives from a man aged 40-55 years in good health and CMV-seronegative. The V gene is TRBV6-1 and the J gene is TRBJ2-7; 10 central bases correspond to TRBD2. The sequenced material came from PBMCs. In nucleotides, the sequence is TGTGCCAGCAGTGAAATAAAAGCGGGGGGGCTCGAGCAGTACTTC. Its translation reads: CASSEIKAGGLEQYF.